This T cell receptor (beta chain) was recorded in a study of T-cell memory formation after mild COVID-19. At the level of the study: TCR clusters largely stayed donor specific.

The sample holds a few counts of this clonotype. This CDR3 has 15 amino acids. V gave up 0 bases and J gave up 1 base, with 10 bases separating them. Germline CDR1 is SGDLS and CDR2 is YYNGEE. TCR alpha and TCR beta cDNA libraries carrying sample barcodes and UMIs came from 5'RACE with constant-segment primers. Each CDR3 protein gets one entry after TCRdb re-called the 5' RACE reads with MiXCR. The sample yields more than 250,000 distinct CDR3 sequences, roughly 15% seen once. Sequencing was carried out using PBMCs or a T cell subset sorted from them (not recorded which). This clonotype originated in a man aged 18 to 30 who had mild COVID-19 (a few samples of this study predate the infection). Cell type and time point are not known. The rearrangement uses TRBV9 and TRBJ1-2; D is uncertain. This CDR3 is CASSVAPGDNYGYTF. The CDR3, as DNA: TGTGCCAGCAGCGTAGCTCCAGGAGATAACTATGGCTACACCTTC.